The clone carrying this T cell receptor beta chain was picked up many times. Time point noted: before trial treatment. This sample is drawn from a study of low-dose radiotherapy and immunotherapy resistance in tumors. Study context: Both drugs were delivered intravenously to patients (nivolumab 240 mg every two weeks and ipilimumab 1 mg/kg every six weeks). Every two weeks, cyclophosphamide 200 mg/m2 was infused one day before radiation plus immunotherapy. Patients took aspirin 300 mg by mouth once daily. This continued for four cycles, starting on cycle 1 day 1.

V was clipped by 0 bases and J by 8 bases, with 10 bases between them. There are 14 residues in the CDR3. Germline loops: CDR1 SGHVS, CDR2 FNYEAQ. It was with a constant-region primer and a V-primer adapter that TCRs were amplified over roughly 19 PCR cycles. After the mRNA was isolated, it was amplified using in vitro transcription. TCRdb fed the reads into MiXCR, producing one record per CDR3 protein. The sample lists tens of thousands of distinct CDR3 sequences, about an eighth occurring once. Sample: PBMCs, taken before treatment. The chain has TRBV7-6 and TRBJ1-4, with D possibly being TRBD1 (5 bases). This sequence originates from a female donor with ovarian cancer. This CDR3 is CASSLAGDPEKLFF. The CDR3 coding sequence is TGTGCCAGCAGCTTAGCGGGGGACCCGGAAAAACTGTTTTTT.